Following are 24 T cell receptor beta chains from one sample sequenced in a study of blood T cell repertoires in COVID-19. Sequenced by immunoSEQ multiplex PCR; TCRdb stores in-frame clones only, minus some. The data show just over 250,000 clones, about 89% seen once. The specimen was peripheral blood. The receptors originated from a man between 35 and 55 years old who had recovered from COVID-19.

This chain links TRBV6-2 or TRBV6-3 with TRBJ1-5; no clear D. This CDR3 has 13 residues. CDR1 MNHEY and CDR2 SVGEGT come from the germline V gene. Trimming removed 2 bases from V and 7 bases from J, with 9 bases in between. The CDR3: CASSYALRQPQHF. The CDR3 coding sequence is TGTGCCAGCAGTTACGCGCTGCGACAGCCCCAGCATTTT.

The CDR3 sequence: CASSGTSGTYNEQFF. DNA of the CDR3: TGTGCCAGCAGTGGGACTAGCGGGACCTACAATGAGCAGTTCTTC. V usage is TRBV2 and J usage is TRBJ2-1, with TRBD2 identical over 12 bases. Germline CDR1 and CDR2: SNHLY and FYNNEI. This CDR3 contains 15 residues. Trimming at V came to 4 bases and at J to 2 bases, leaving 0 bases not matched to a gene.

This clone was picked up one time. The rearrangement links TRBV2 to TRBJ1-2; TRBD1 matches at 10 bases. Per germline, CDR1 SNHLY and CDR2 FYNNEI. Unmatched junction bases numbered 4, after V lost 3 bases and J lost 3 bases. The CDR3 covers 15 residues. The DNA of the CDR3 is TGTGCCAGCAGTGAGGGACAGGGGAAAGACTATGGCTACACCTTC. Its protein is CASSEGQGKDYGYTF.

Note on this clone: At the DNA level, this CDR3 is encoded by other sequences in the same sample as well. The chain uses TRBV19 and TRBJ2-7, with 11 bases identical to TRBD1. The length of the CDR3 is 14 residues. From germline, CDR1 is LNHDA and CDR2 SQIVND (reference sequence). The trim removed 5 bases at V and 4 bases at J, leaving 4 bases unmatched. In DNA, the CDR3 is TGTGCCAGTAGTCCCGGACAGGGGGCGTACGAGCAGTACTTC. Encoded protein: CASSPGQGAYEQYF.

Here the CDR3 reads CASSHSPQAINTEAFF. For the CDR3, the DNA is TGCGCCAGCAGCCACTCCCCTCAGGCGATCAACACTGAAGCTTTCTTT. The chain couples TRBV4-1 to TRBJ1-1; D unresolved. Germline V gene sequence: CDR1 MGHRA, CDR2 YSYEKL. This CDR3 is 16 amino acids long. Trimming removed 3 bases from V and 2 bases from J, with 16 bases in between.

The chain has TRBV15 and TRBJ2-3; TRBD2 aligns across 11 bases. CDR1 is LNHNV and CDR2 is YYDKDF in the germline V gene (reference sequence). There are 17 residues in the CDR3. Trimming took 1 base from V and 4 from J; bases not matched to a gene: 7. In DNA form, the CDR3 reads TGTGCCACCAGCAGAGTGCGAACTAGCGGGAGCCCAGATACGCAGTATTTT. Translated: CATSRVRTSGSPDTQYF.

The V gene is TRBV2, the J gene TRBJ2-1, with 9 bases that match TRBD2. CDR1 is SNHLY and CDR2 is FYNNEI in the germline V gene. Trimming cost V 4 bases and J 5 bases; bases outside gene matches: 6. The CDR3 is 15 residues long. The CDR3 sequence: CASSVGRGGNNEQFF. The CDR3 nucleotides read TGTGCCAGCAGTGTGGGGCGGGGGGGTAACAATGAGCAGTTCTTC.

The chain recombines TRBV27 with TRBJ1-2, with 8 bases that match TRBD1. CDR3 size: 15 residues. Trimming cost V 3 bases and J 4 bases; bases outside gene matches: 7. Germline CDR1 is MNHEY and CDR2 is SMNVEV (reference sequence). CDR3 coding DNA: TGTGCCAGCAGTTTTGGACAGGGATTCAGCTATGGCTACACCTTC. This sequence encodes CASSFGQGFSYGYTF.

The chain links TRBV10-3 to TRBJ2-3; 11 bases are a match to TRBD2. Germline CDR1 ENHRY, CDR2 SYGVKD. V gave up 0 bases and J gave up 2 bases; unmatched junction bases: 7. This CDR3 spans 18 amino acids. DNA of the CDR3: TGTGCCATCAGTGAGTCGATGCTAGCGGGAGGAGACACAGATACGCAGTATTTT. Its translation is CAISESMLAGGDTDTQYF.

The chain employs TRBV4-3 and TRBJ2-7, with 10 bases aligning to TRBD2. This CDR3 contains 16 residues. From germline, CDR1 is LGHNA and CDR2 YSLEER. The ends lost 4 bases at V and 6 bases at J; junction bases unmatched: 12. CDR3 DNA sequence: TGCGCCAGCAGCCCCAAAACGCCTAGCGGGGGAAGCGAGCAGTACTTC. This encodes CASSPKTPSGGSEQYF.

The rearrangement uses TRBV7-2 and TRBJ2-7; 11 bases are a match to TRBD2. Germline CDR1 SGHTA, CDR2 FQGNSA. The CDR3 is made up of 15 amino acids. V lost 5 bases, J lost 3 bases, and 6 bases stayed unmatched. CDR3 DNA sequence: TGTGCCAGCAGCGGGGGGACTAGCGGATTCTACGAGCAGTACTTC. Its translation: CASSGGTSGFYEQYF.

The rearrangement joins TRBV20-1 to TRBJ2-7; D unclear. Germline lookup yields CDR1 DFQATT and CDR2 SNEGSKA (reference sequence). V lost 3 bases and J lost 2, with 11 bases in between. The length of the CDR3 is 13 residues. CDR3 in DNA: TGCAGTGCTAGTGTCACTCACCCCTACGAGCAGTACTTC. Protein: CSASVTHPYEQYF.

The rearrangement links TRBV4-3 to TRBJ2-7; 9 bases match TRBD2. Germline-derived CDR1 and CDR2 are LGHNA and YSLEER. Trimming cost V 0 bases and J 2 bases; bases outside gene matches: 8. The CDR3 runs to 17 residues. CDR3 amino acids: CASSQDHSGRLAYEQYF. CDR3 DNA sequence: TGCGCCAGCAGCCAAGATCACAGCGGGAGGCTTGCCTACGAGCAGTACTTC.

The chain links TRBV27 to TRBJ2-7; 12 positions agree with TRBD1. Germline CDR1 is MNHEY and CDR2 is SMNVEV (reference sequence). The CDR3 totals 16 residues. The V gene end was trimmed by 6 bases and the J gene end by 4 bases; junction bases not matched to a gene: 10. CDR3 sequence: CASRGHGTGGGYEQYF. CDR3 sequence (DNA): TGTGCCAGCAGGGGCCACGGGACAGGGGGCGGGTACGAGCAGTACTTC.

The CDR3 region is CASSTAGQGHYGYTF. The CDR3 nucleotides are TGTGCCAGCAGCACCGCCGGACAGGGGCACTATGGCTACACCTTC. V and J are TRBV9 and TRBJ1-2; 9 bases match TRBD1. This CDR3 spans 15 amino acids. Germline CDR1 is SGDLS and CDR2 is YYNGEE. V lost 4 bases, J lost 3 bases, and 7 bases stayed unmatched.

The genes are TRBV10-3 and TRBJ1-5, with D perhaps TRBD1 (6 bases). The CDR3 is made up of 13 amino acids. V was trimmed by 9 bases and J by 4 bases, leaving 13 bases between them. Germline assignment: CDR1 ENHRY and CDR2 SYGVKD. CDR3 in DNA: TGTGCCATACGGGACGGGACAAATCAGCCCCAGCATTTT. Translation: CAIRDGTNQPQHF.

The chain is built from TRBV20-1 and TRBJ2-3; possibly TRBD1 for D (6 bases). This CDR3 has 11 residues. Germline V gene sequence: CDR1 DFQATT, CDR2 SNEGSKA (reference sequence). Between the trimmed V and J ends, which lost 6 bases and 5 bases, there was a span of 9 bases. The CDR3 is CSASGEDTQYF. The DNA for the CDR3 is TGCAGTGCCTCAGGGGAAGATACGCAGTATTTT.

The chain has TRBV27 and TRBJ2-1; D gene unclear. CDR1 and CDR2 from the germline V gene are MNHEY and SMNVEV (reference sequence). CDR3 length: 12 amino acids. Trimming took 11 bases from V and 6 from J, leaving 14 bases between them. The DNA for the CDR3 is TGTGCCTGCCGGAGCTGGTCCAATGAGCAGTTCTTC. It translates to CACRSWSNEQFF.

This clone was recorded many times. The rearrangement links TRBV10-3 to TRBJ1-5, with a tentative D call TRBD1 (5 bases). The CDR3 has 13 amino acids. The ends were cut back, 3 bases at V and 2 bases at J, with 5 bases in the middle. Germline V lookup: CDR1 ENHRY, CDR2 SYGVKD. In DNA, the CDR3 is TGTGCCATCAGTGAACAGGGCAATCAGCCCCAGCATTTT. The encoded protein is CAISEQGNQPQHF.

The chain links TRBV30 to TRBJ1-1; 8 bases match TRBD1. Germline assignment: CDR1 GTSNPN and CDR2 SVGIG (reference sequence). This CDR3 is 12 amino acids long. The ends lost 1 base at V and 10 bases at J; junction bases unmatched: 5. The CDR3 here is CAWSDRGGRAFF. Here the CDR3 DNA reads TGTGCCTGGAGTGACAGGGGGGGGAGAGCTTTCTTT.

This rearrangement joins TRBV7-2 to TRBJ1-2; no firm D call. Germline CDR1 reads SGHTA; CDR2 reads FQGNSA. The V and J ends lost 3 bases and 2 bases respectively, with 10 bases between them. This CDR3 has 14 amino acids. The CDR3, as DNA: TGTGCCAGCAGCTTGGTAGCCTCAAACTATGGCTACACCTTC. As protein: CASSLVASNYGYTF.

The chain employs TRBV9 and TRBJ2-2, with 7 bases aligning to TRBD2. The CDR3 contains 14 residues. V lost 3 bases and J lost 7; bases outside the gene matches: 6. Germline loops: CDR1 SGDLS, CDR2 YYNGEE. CDR3 nucleotide sequence: TGTGCCAGCAGCGGACTAGCAACAGACGGGGAGCTGTTTTTT. It translates to CASSGLATDGELFF.

The chain combines TRBV21-1 with TRBJ2-1; the D call of TRBD2 is as the table states it, not checked on the DNA. TRBV21-1 is an annotated pseudogene. This CDR3 is 16 amino acids long. The DNA for the CDR3 is TGTGCCAGCAGCAAACGTTGTGGTCTAGTTTACAATGAGCAGTTCTTC. This sequence encodes CASSKRCGLVYNEQFF.

V gene TRBV5-1 combines with J gene TRBJ2-1; D may be TRBD2 (5 bases). Trimming shortened V by 2 bases and J by 8 bases, and 5 bases separated the two germline ends. Germline V CDR1 and CDR2: SGHRS, YFSETQ. The CDR3 runs 11 residues. The CDR3 loop is CASSFGDEQFF. CDR3 bases: TGCGCCAGCAGCTTCGGGGATGAGCAGTTCTTC.